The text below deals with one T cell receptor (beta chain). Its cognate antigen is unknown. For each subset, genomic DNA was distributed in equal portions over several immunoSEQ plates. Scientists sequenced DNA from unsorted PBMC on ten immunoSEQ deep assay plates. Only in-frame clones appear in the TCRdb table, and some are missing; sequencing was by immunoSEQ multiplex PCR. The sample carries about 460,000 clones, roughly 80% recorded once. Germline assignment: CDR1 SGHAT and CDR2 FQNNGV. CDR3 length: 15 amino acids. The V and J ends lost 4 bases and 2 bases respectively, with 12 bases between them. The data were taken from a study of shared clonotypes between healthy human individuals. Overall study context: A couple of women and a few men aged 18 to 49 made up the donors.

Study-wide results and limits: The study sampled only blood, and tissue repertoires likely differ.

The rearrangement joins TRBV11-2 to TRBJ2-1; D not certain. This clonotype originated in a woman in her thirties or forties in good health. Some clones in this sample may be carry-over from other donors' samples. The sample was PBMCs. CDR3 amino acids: CASSSDSWAYNEQFF. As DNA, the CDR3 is TGTGCCAGCAGCTCCGACTCCTGGGCCTACAATGAGCAGTTCTTC.